A selection of T cell receptor beta chains follows, all from one sample in a study of blood T cells in healthy people across ages. From the 5' RACE reads, TCRdb called clonotypes with MiXCR, one entry per CDR3 protein. The sample includes 1.5 million to 2 million distinct CDR3 sequences, roughly two fifths of them seen just once. Sample: blood. These receptors were obtained from a human donor in good health. Each CDR3 is given with its conserved first and last residue. Fields, in order: J gene, D gene, clone size, V gene, CDR3 protein, CDR3 DNA. A D gene is named only where the DNA matches it firmly. Rows may omit the clone size; those that give it use once, few, many or a size class.

TRBJ1-2,-,-,TRBV20-1,CSASAPIVGYTF,TGCAGTGCTAGTGCTCCGATTGTAGGCTACACCTTC
TRBJ2-7,-,-,TRBV4-1,CASSRPGQTYEQYF,TGCGCCAGCAGCCGCCCGGGACAAACCTACGAGCAGTACTTC
TRBJ2-7,-,many,TRBV20-1,CSAKSGRPTYEQYF,TGCAGTGCCAAATCAGGGCGGCCGACCTACGAGCAGTACTTC
TRBJ2-7,-,-,TRBV2,CASTRTEKEQYF,TGTGCCAGCACGAGGACAGAAAAGGAGCAGTACTTC
TRBJ1-1,TRBD1,-,TRBV29-1,CSLIPGQGVSEAFF,TGCAGCTTAATACCGGGACAGGGTGTATCTGAAGCTTTCTTT
TRBJ2-5,-,few,TRBV7-3,CASGLSLGETQYF,TGTGCCAGCGGCTTAAGTTTAGGGGAGACCCAGTACTTC
TRBJ2-5,-,-,TRBV12-3/TRBV12-4,CASSLTRLEETQYF,TGTGCCAGCAGTTTAACCCGCCTGGAGGAGACCCAGTACTTC
TRBJ2-7,-,-,TRBV5-1,CASSLRGSHEQYF,TGCGCCAGCAGCTTGAGAGGGTCCCACGAGCAGTACTTC
TRBJ2-5,TRBD2,-,TRBV7-2,CASSCGAGGETQYF,TGTGCCAGCAGCTGTGGCGCGGGAGGAGAGACCCAGTACTTC
TRBJ2-1,TRBD2,-,TRBV29-1,CSVDRTSGGHDEQFF,TGCAGCGTTGATCGGACTAGCGGGGGGCACGATGAGCAGTTCTTC
TRBJ2-3,TRBD1,-,TRBV7-9,CASSLGQPKTDTQYF,TGTGCCAGCAGCTTGGGACAGCCAAAAACAGATACGCAGTATTTT
TRBJ1-1,-,many,TRBV29-1,CSAQTPMNTEAFF,TGCAGCGCCCAGACACCCATGAACACTGAAGCTTTCTTT
TRBJ2-5,-,-,TRBV7-2,CASSARHLQETQYF,TGTGCCAGCAGCGCCCGACACCTACAAGAGACCCAGTACTTC
TRBJ2-6,-,-,TRBV20-1,CSARGLISGANVLTF,TGCAGTGCTAGGGGACTTATCTCTGGGGCCAACGTCCTGACTTTC
TRBJ2-7,TRBD1,few,TRBV19,CASRKSGTGAYEQYF,TGTGCCAGTAGAAAATCCGGGACAGGGGCATACGAGCAGTACTTC
TRBJ2-7,-,-,TRBV6-4,CASSVRRRNLSYEQYF,TGTGCCAGCAGTGTAAGGCGTAGGAACCTTTCCTACGAGCAGTACTTC
TRBJ1-1,-,-,TRBV9,CASSVDGVNTEAFF,TGTGCCAGCAGCGTAGACGGGGTGAACACTGAAGCTTTCTTT
TRBJ2-7,TRBD2,few,TRBV6-2/TRBV6-3,CASLLAGGDYEQYF,TGTGCCAGCCTGCTAGCGGGGGGAGACTACGAGCAGTACTTC
TRBJ2-7,TRBD1,-,TRBV28,CASSKAGTAYEQYF,TGTGCCAGCAGTAAAGCCGGGACAGCCTACGAGCAGTACTTC
TRBJ2-2,-,-,TRBV20-1,CSARVLRSPGELFF,TGCAGTGCTAGAGTTCTTAGGTCTCCCGGGGAGCTGTTTTTT
TRBJ2-4,-,few,TRBV5-5,CASSAQARLAKNIQYF,TGTGCCAGCAGCGCACAGGCCCGACTAGCCAAAAACATTCAGTACTTC
TRBJ1-4,-,once,TRBV12-3/TRBV12-4,CASSFVLGGEKLFF,TGTGCCAGCAGTTTTGTATTGGGTGGAGAAAAACTGTTTTTT
TRBJ2-4,TRBD2,few,TRBV7-2,CASSSFAEAGGHIKNIQYF,TGTGCCAGCAGCTCATTTGCGGAAGCGGGGGGACACATTAAAAACATTCAGTACTTC
TRBJ2-3,-,-,TRBV24-1,CATSGQGTDTQYF,TGTGCCACCAGTGGTCAGGGCACAGATACGCAGTATTTT
TRBJ1-2,-,-,TRBV10-3,CAIRPGSGRYGYTF,TGTGCCATCAGGCCAGGGTCAGGTCGCTATGGCTACACCTTC
TRBJ1-5,TRBD1,-,TRBV20-1,CSAGDSKGAQPQHF,TGCAGTGCTGGAGACTCAAAGGGGGCACAGCCCCAGCATTTT
TRBJ2-3,-,-,TRBV11-2,CASSFSRGGTDTQYF,TGTGCCAGCAGCTTTTCTAGGGGGGGCACAGATACGCAGTATTTT
TRBJ1-2,-,few,TRBV7-7,CAIQTPRGYTF,TGTGCTATCCAAACCCCCCGTGGCTACACCTTC
TRBJ2-2,-,-,TRBV4-3,CASSHLGTSTGELFF,TGCGCCAGCAGCCACCTAGGGACATCCACTGGGGAGCTGTTTTTT
TRBJ1-5,-,-,TRBV7-2,CASSPGNVFSSQPQHF,TGTGCCAGCAGCCCCGGCAACGTGTTTAGCAGTCAGCCCCAGCATTTT
TRBJ1-1,-,-,TRBV18,CASSPGSSFTEAFF,TGTGCCAGTTCACCGGGTAGCTCATTCACTGAAGCTTTCTTT
TRBJ2-3,TRBD2,-,TRBV4-2,CASSQGLSSGGVRGADTQYF,TGTGCCAGCAGCCAAGGATTGAGTAGCGGGGGCGTCCGAGGGGCAGATACGCAGTATTTT
TRBJ1-2,TRBD1,-,TRBV4-3,CASSPQGGDNKHYGYTF,TGCGCCAGCAGCCCTCAGGGGGGGGACAACAAGCACTATGGCTACACCTTC
TRBJ2-5,-,few,TRBV7-2,CATRRGWEAQYF,TGTGCCACGAGGAGAGGGTGGGAGGCCCAGTACTTC
TRBJ2-7,-,few,TRBV7-2,CASSSIGTLRSKQYF,TGTGCCAGCAGCTCAATCGGGACCCTCCGCTCCAAGCAGTACTTC
TRBJ1-5,-,-,TRBV4-1,CASSQGWDSNQPQHF,TGCGCCAGCAGCCAAGGTTGGGACAGCAATCAGCCCCAGCATTTT
TRBJ2-1,TRBD2,-,TRBV12-5,CASTSGLAVSSSYNEQFF,TGTGCTAGTACCTCGGGACTAGCGGTTTCAAGCTCCTACAATGAGCAGTTCTTC
TRBJ2-3,-,-,TRBV5-4,CASSPGTKLTTDTQYF,TGTGCCAGCAGTCCCGGAACGAAATTAACCACAGATACGCAGTATTTT
TRBJ2-5,-,many,TRBV7-2,CASSLGTDSGEQYF,TGTGCCAGCAGCCTGGGGACTGACTCGGGGGAGCAGTACTTC
TRBJ2-3,-,-,TRBV20-1,CSANSQGNTDAQYF,TGCAGTGCAAATAGCCAGGGGAACACAGATGCGCAGTATTTT
TRBJ2-1,-,-,TRBV9,CASSVLGGAYNEQFF,TGTGCCAGCAGCGTATTAGGGGGGGCCTACAATGAGCAGTTCTTC
TRBJ2-5,-,-,TRBV7-3,CASSLRAGSETQYF,TGTGCCAGCAGCTTAAGGGCGGGGTCAGAGACCCAGTACTTC